These 5 T cell receptor beta chains were sequenced from one sample in a study of blood T cells in healthy people across ages. Primed by a sample-barcoded 5' primer and a J-beta primer mix, a second PCR proceeded for 7 to 11 cycles. Each CDR3 protein gets one entry after TCRdb re-called the 5' RACE reads with MiXCR. The sample has about 1.4 million distinct CDR3 sequences; 55% to 75% are singletons. Sequencing was done on a sample of blood. All receptors derive from a man in his late teens or twenties in good health.

This rearrangement joins TRBV29-1 to TRBJ2-7; possibly TRBD2 for D (5 bases). The ends were cut back, 3 bases at V and 2 bases at J, with 11 bases in the middle. The length of the CDR3 is 13 residues. The germline CDR1 and CDR2 sequences are SQVTM and ANQGSEA. CDR3 sequence (DNA): TGCAGCGTTGATGGAGGCGAGACCTACGAGCAGTACTTC. As protein: CSVDGGETYEQYF.

The genes are TRBV6-1 and TRBJ2-1, with TRBD2 identical over 8 bases. V trimming: 1 base; J trimming: 8 bases; junction bases outside the gene matches: 10. There are 16 residues in the CDR3. CDR1 is MNHNS and CDR2 is SASEGT in the germline V gene. The DNA of the CDR3 is TGTGCCAGCAGTGAAGTTAATAGCGGGACGTCGGATGAGCAGTTCTTC. Its protein product is CASSEVNSGTSDEQFF.

The chain has TRBV4-3 and TRBJ2-7; D unresolved. V lost 4 bases and J lost 2, with 9 bases in between. CDR3 length equals 13 residues. Per germline, CDR1 LGHNA and CDR2 YSLEER. The CDR3 loop reads CASSPEVTYEQYF. CDR3 in DNA: TGCGCCAGCAGCCCAGAGGTTACCTACGAGCAGTACTTC.

The V and J genes are TRBV24-1 and TRBJ2-2; D not resolved. The germline CDR1 and CDR2 sequences are KGHDR and SFDVKD. Trimming took 1 base from V and 6 from J, leaving 11 bases between them. There are 15 residues in the CDR3. The CDR3 DNA sequence: TGTGCCACCAGTGATTTTAGACGGGCTGCCGGGGAGCTGTTTTTT. As protein: CATSDFRRAAGELFF.

This rearrangement joins TRBV4-2 to TRBJ2-1; possible D gene TRBD2, 5 bases. In germline, CDR1 is LGHNA, CDR2 YNFKEQ. The CDR3 runs 11 residues. Trimming pared 1 base from V and 10 bases from J, leaving 5 bases between. The CDR3 sequence is CASSQGEEQFF. The CDR3 region has the DNA TGTGCCAGCAGCCAAGGGGAGGAGCAGTTCTTC.